This T cell receptor (beta chain) is from a study of CD8+ T cells in alopecia areata. The wider study: Treated patients were dosed with oral tofacitinib, taking 5 to 10 mg twice daily. Study outcomes and limitations: In scalp, tofacitinib significantly decreased clonality and expanded CD8+ clones among the top 100.

CDR3 length: 16 residues. Trimming removed 0 bases at V and 4 bases at J, with 15 bases between. Germline V lookup: CDR1 MNHNY, CDR2 SVGAGI (reference sequence). Treatment here: oral pan-JAK inhibitor, 5-10 mg twice daily. Comments on this clone: What it recognizes is unknown.

Following RNA extraction, reverse transcription yielded cDNA that acted as the sequencing template. The table came from immunoSEQ multiplex PCR; TCRdb's copy has only in-frame clones and leaves some out. Seen here are roughly 73,000 clones, 25% to 35% observed once, and the top ten hold about 15%. The sequenced sample was CD8+ T cells sorted from blood, obtained at week 4, from a patient treated with tofacitinib. This chain links TRBV6-6 with TRBJ1-2; D not resolved. The sequence was obtained from a human donor with alopecia areata. The CDR3: CASSYSISKPGYGYTF. As DNA, the CDR3 is TGTGCCAGCAGTTACTCGATCAGCAAACCGGGCTATGGCTACACCTTC.